This entry lists 8 T cell receptor beta chains sequenced from one sample in a study of blood T cell repertoires in COVID-19 (dated by TCRdb to about 2020). Library construction relied on the immunoSEQ multiplex PCR assay. This immuneACCESS table, as held by TCRdb, lists in-frame sequences with V and J called but not all clones. Of the missing ones, under half trace to an unresolved V gene in checked studies; the others have no known cause. Within this sample are tens of thousands of clones, with 80% to 90% of them counted one time only. The ten largest clones represent 2% to 2.5% of the sample. Sequencing was done on a sample of peripheral blood. The receptors here all came from a woman aged 70 to 79 with COVID-19, enrolled during active disease.

The J gene is TRBJ1-4, the V gene TRBV27, with TRBD1 matching 7 bases. This CDR3 region has 14 residues. J gave up 7 bases and V 5 bases, and 7 bases lay outside the gene matches. Per the germline V gene, CDR1 is MNHEY and CDR2 is SMNVEV (reference sequence). This chain's CDR3 is CASSHQGGGEKLFF. Written as DNA, the CDR3 is TGTGCCAGCAGTCACCAGGGGGGTGGTGAAAAACTGTTTTTT.

This chain uses TRBV5-1 with TRBJ2-3, with 7 bases lining up with TRBD2. Germline V gives CDR1 SGHRS, CDR2 YFSETQ. Trimming took 2 bases from V and 2 from J; bases not matched to a gene: 8. This CDR3 is built from 16 residues. The CDR3 here is CASSLAGRTTTDTQYF. As DNA, the CDR3 is TGCGCCAGCAGCTTAGCGGGGCGGACCACCACAGATACGCAGTATTTT.

The chain has TRBV12-3 or TRBV12-4 and TRBJ1-2; D uncertain. This CDR3 has 13 amino acids. The ends were cut back, 6 bases at V and 8 bases at J, with 16 bases in the middle. For the CDR3, the DNA is TGTGCCAGCAGACCCCTGATGAGTGAGGGCTACACCTTC. Protein sequence: CASRPLMSEGYTF.

The rearrangement uses TRBV2 and TRBJ1-5; 7 bases align to TRBD1. Germline CDR1 reads SNHLY; CDR2 reads FYNNEI. The ends lost 5 bases at V and 2 bases at J; junction bases unmatched: 6. The CDR3 has 15 residues. DNA for the CDR3: TGTGCCAGCAGTAGTCCGGGACAGCGCAATCAGCCCCAGCATTTT. Residues: CASSSPGQRNQPQHF.

The gene calls are TRBV5-5 and TRBJ1-2; 10 bases are a match to TRBD1. This CDR3 is built from 15 residues. V shed 0 bases, J shed 2 bases, and the junction held 1 base outside the gene matches. Germline assignment: CDR1 SGHKS and CDR2 YYEKEE (reference sequence). The CDR3 nucleotides read TGTGCCAGCAGCTTGGGGGACAGGGGCAACTATGGCTACACCTTC. Translation gives CASSLGDRGNYGYTF.

The chain has TRBV6-2 or TRBV6-3 and TRBJ1-2, with 8 bases identical to TRBD1. CDR3 length: 17 residues. The germline V gene has CDR1 MNHEY and CDR2 SVGEGT. V was clipped by 6 bases and J by 5 bases; unmatched bases: 17. The CDR3 region has the DNA TGTGCCAGCAGCCAAACGACTCAGGGGGCTTCGCGGTATGGCTACACCTTC. Encoded protein: CASSQTTQGASRYGYTF.

This chain joins TRBV19 and TRBJ2-3; 15 nucleotides line up with TRBD2. V was clipped by 6 bases and J by 5 bases; unmatched bases: 3. Germline V CDR1 and CDR2: LNHDA, SQIVND (reference sequence). The CDR3 loop spans 15 amino acids. CDR3 in DNA: TGTGCCAGTAGAAGGACTAGCGGGGGGGAAGATACGCAGTATTTT. The encoded protein is CASRRTSGGEDTQYF. The whole variable domain, remainder taken from reference TRBV19 and TRBJ2-3, is DGGITQSPKYLFRKEGQNVTLSCEQNLNHDAMYWYRQDPGQGLRLIYYSQIVNDFQKGDIAEGYSVSREKKESFPLTVTSAQKNPTAFYLCASRRTSGGEDTQYFGPGTRLTVL.

This sequence joins TRBV12-3 or TRBV12-4 and TRBJ2-5, with D unclear. This CDR3 is built from 11 residues. Trimming left V 3 bases short and J 6 bases short, with 5 bases between. The CDR3 loop reads CASSLSQTQYF. CDR3 sequence (DNA): TGTGCCAGCAGTTTGAGCCAGACCCAGTACTTC.